Listed below are T cell receptor beta chains from one sample, sequenced in a study of control samples from healthy donors and cancer patients. The protocol was immunoSEQ multiplex PCR, while the TCRdb copy is restricted to in-frame clones and leaves out a portion. The sample contains about 74,000 clones, about 88% of which appear only once. What was sequenced was blood. All receptors derive from a woman aged 50 to 65 in good health. CDR3s include the opening cysteine and the closing phenylalanine or tryptophan. The order of the fields is J gene, D gene, clone size, V gene, CDR3 DNA, CDR3 protein. A D gene is named only where the DNA matches it firmly. A row's size may be missing; if present it is once, few, many or a size class.

J gene: TRBJ1-4; D gene: NA; clone size: NA; V gene: TRBV6-1; CDR3 DNA: TGTGCCAGCAGTGAAGCGCTCCCCGGGCATGCAACTAATGAAAAACTGTTTTTT; CDR3 protein: CASSEALPGHATNEKLFF
J gene: TRBJ2-1; D gene: NA; clone size: NA; V gene: TRBV19; CDR3 DNA: TGTGCCAGTAGTGACTTGGGGTACAATGAGCAGTTCTTC; CDR3 protein: CASSDLGYNEQFF
J gene: TRBJ1-3; D gene: NA; clone size: NA; V gene: TRBV29-1; CDR3 DNA: TGCAGCGTCCAGGGCAACTCTGGAAACACCATATATTTT; CDR3 protein: CSVQGNSGNTIYF
J gene: TRBJ2-2; D gene: NA; clone size: NA; V gene: TRBV11-3; CDR3 DNA: TGTGCCAGCCGCGGGCCTTCGAACACCGGGGAGCTGTTTTTT; CDR3 protein: CASRGPSNTGELFF
J gene: TRBJ1-3; D gene: TRBD1; clone size: NA; V gene: TRBV19; CDR3 DNA: TGTGCCAGTAGCCCCGACAGGGGGTACGGAAACACCATATATTTT; CDR3 protein: CASSPDRGYGNTIYF
J gene: TRBJ1-2; D gene: NA; clone size: NA; V gene: TRBV18; CDR3 DNA: TGTGCCAGCTCCCGTACGGCCGACTATGGCTACACCTTC; CDR3 protein: CASSRTADYGYTF
J gene: TRBJ2-2; D gene: NA; clone size: NA; V gene: TRBV2; CDR3 DNA: TGTGCCAGCAGTGAAGGCCGAAGTCCCGGGGAGCTGTTTTTT; CDR3 protein: CASSEGRSPGELFF
J gene: TRBJ2-3; D gene: NA; clone size: NA; V gene: TRBV11-3; CDR3 DNA: TGTGCCAGCAGCTCCTCGGGGGGCCTCACAGATACGCAGTATTTT; CDR3 protein: CASSSSGGLTDTQYF
J gene: TRBJ2-1; D gene: TRBD2; clone size: NA; V gene: TRBV20-1; CDR3 DNA: TGCAGTGCTAGTGGACTAGCTGGCTCCTACAATGAGCAGTTCTTC; CDR3 protein: CSASGLAGSYNEQFF
J gene: TRBJ1-1; D gene: TRBD1; clone size: NA; V gene: TRBV13; CDR3 DNA: TGTGCCAGCAGCTTGTCCTTAGCCGCGGACAGGGGAACTGAAGCTTTCTTT; CDR3 protein: CASSLSLAADRGTEAFF
J gene: TRBJ2-3; D gene: TRBD2; clone size: NA; V gene: TRBV5-1; CDR3 DNA: TGCGCCAGCAGCATTAGCGGGGGGGCAGATACGCAGTATTTT; CDR3 protein: CASSISGGADTQYF
J gene: TRBJ1-6; D gene: NA; clone size: NA; V gene: TRBV3-1/TRBV3-2; CDR3 DNA: TGTGCCAGCAGCCAAACTGGCTTGGGCCTCCACTTT; CDR3 protein: CASSQTGLGLHF
J gene: TRBJ1-1; D gene: TRBD1; clone size: few; V gene: TRBV7-9; CDR3 DNA: TGTGCCAGCAGTGGACAGGGTTTGGAAGCTTTCTTT; CDR3 protein: CASSGQGLEAFF
J gene: TRBJ1-6; D gene: NA; clone size: NA; V gene: TRBV30; CDR3 DNA: TGTGCCTGGAGTGTTATCAGGGGACCTTCACCCCTCCACTTT; CDR3 protein: CAWSVIRGPSPLHF
J gene: TRBJ2-3; D gene: NA; clone size: NA; V gene: TRBV19; CDR3 DNA: TGTGCCAGTAGTATCGCCCGGACTACCGCGGGGGCCTCCCCAGATACGCAGTATTTT; CDR3 protein: CASSIARTTAGASPDTQYF
J gene: TRBJ1-2; D gene: NA; clone size: NA; V gene: TRBV29-1; CDR3 DNA: TGCAGCGTTGAAGATAACTTAGGCTACACCTTC; CDR3 protein: CSVEDNLGYTF
J gene: TRBJ1-4; D gene: TRBD1; clone size: NA; V gene: TRBV5-4; CDR3 DNA: TGTGCCAGCAGCTCTTCCACCGGGACAGGGAGAGAAAAACTGTTTTTT; CDR3 protein: CASSSSTGTGREKLFF
J gene: TRBJ1-1; D gene: TRBD1; clone size: NA; V gene: TRBV5-6; CDR3 DNA: TGTGCCAGCAGCGGCCGGGACAGGTCCAAGACTGAAGCTTTCTTT; CDR3 protein: CASSGRDRSKTEAFF
J gene: TRBJ2-3; D gene: NA; clone size: NA; V gene: TRBV3-1/TRBV3-2; CDR3 DNA: TGTGCCAGCAGGTGGGGGAGCACAGATACGCAGTATTTT; CDR3 protein: CASRWGSTDTQYF
J gene: TRBJ1-1; D gene: NA; clone size: NA; V gene: TRBV5-4; CDR3 DNA: TGTGCCAGCAGACACCGGGACATTTCTTGGAACACTGAAGCTTTCTTT; CDR3 protein: CASRHRDISWNTEAFF
J gene: TRBJ2-7; D gene: TRBD1; clone size: many; V gene: TRBV10-2; CDR3 DNA: TGCGCCAGCAGACCAGGACAGGGACGAGAGCAGTACTTC; CDR3 protein: CASRPGQGREQYF
J gene: TRBJ1-1; D gene: NA; clone size: NA; V gene: TRBV4-1; CDR3 DNA: TGCGCCAGCAGCCAGGGGACACTAAGGGTAATAGACACTGAAGCTTTCTTT; CDR3 protein: CASSQGTLRVIDTEAFF
J gene: TRBJ1-1; D gene: NA; clone size: NA; V gene: TRBV30; CDR3 DNA: TGTGCCTGGGCCTTATCGTCGAACACTGAAGCTTTCTTT; CDR3 protein: CAWALSSNTEAFF
J gene: TRBJ2-3; D gene: NA; clone size: NA; V gene: TRBV30; CDR3 DNA: TGTGCCTGGTACTCCAGGACTAGCACAGATACGCAGTATTTT; CDR3 protein: CAWYSRTSTDTQYF
J gene: TRBJ1-5; D gene: TRBD1; clone size: few; V gene: TRBV2; CDR3 DNA: TGTGCCAGCTTGCCCGGGACAGGGATGTATAGCAATCAGCCCCAGCATTTT; CDR3 protein: CASLPGTGMYSNQPQHF
J gene: TRBJ1-1; D gene: TRBD1; clone size: NA; V gene: TRBV10-3; CDR3 DNA: TGTGCCACCGGGGACAGTGGGAACACTGAAGCTTTCTTT; CDR3 protein: CATGDSGNTEAFF
J gene: TRBJ2-3; D gene: NA; clone size: NA; V gene: TRBV5-4; CDR3 DNA: TGTGCCAGCTCACCGGCAAGGGGGGGTGTAGCAGATACGCAGTATTTT; CDR3 protein: CASSPARGGVADTQYF
J gene: TRBJ1-5; D gene: NA; clone size: NA; V gene: TRBV7-2; CDR3 DNA: TGTGCCAGCAGCTCCCTGTTTAGCAATCAGCCCCAGCATTTT; CDR3 protein: CASSSLFSNQPQHF
J gene: TRBJ2-7; D gene: NA; clone size: NA; V gene: TRBV18; CDR3 DNA: TGTGCCAGCTCACCAGACTCTCCCTACGAGCAGTACTTC; CDR3 protein: CASSPDSPYEQYF
J gene: TRBJ2-2; D gene: TRBD2; clone size: NA; V gene: TRBV7-6; CDR3 DNA: TGTGCCAGCAGCTGGACTAGCGGGGGGATGAGTGGGGAGCTGTTTTTT; CDR3 protein: CASSWTSGGMSGELFF
J gene: TRBJ2-2; D gene: TRBD1; clone size: NA; V gene: TRBV9; CDR3 DNA: TGTGCCAGCAGCGTACTCGGACAGGGGGAAAGGGAGCTGTTTTTT; CDR3 protein: CASSVLGQGERELFF
J gene: TRBJ2-7; D gene: NA; clone size: NA; V gene: TRBV5-6; CDR3 DNA: TGTGCCAGCAGCTTCTCCGGGGAAGGAGTAGGTAGCGAGCAGTACTTC; CDR3 protein: CASSFSGEGVGSEQYF
J gene: TRBJ1-1; D gene: NA; clone size: NA; V gene: TRBV7-6; CDR3 DNA: TGTGCCAGCAGCCTTGGCACTGAAGCTTTCTTT; CDR3 protein: CASSLGTEAFF
J gene: TRBJ1-2; D gene: NA; clone size: NA; V gene: TRBV14; CDR3 DNA: TGTGCCAGCAGCCAATATAGGCTTTTTAACTATGGCTACACCTTC; CDR3 protein: CASSQYRLFNYGYTF
J gene: TRBJ2-7; D gene: TRBD1; clone size: once; V gene: TRBV7-9; CDR3 DNA: TGTGCCAGCAGCTTACAGGGACAGAACGAGCAGTACTTC; CDR3 protein: CASSLQGQNEQYF
J gene: TRBJ2-3; D gene: NA; clone size: NA; V gene: TRBV6-5; CDR3 DNA: TGTGCCAGCAGTTACTCGGGAACGAGGACAGATACGCAGTATTTT; CDR3 protein: CASSYSGTRTDTQYF
J gene: TRBJ2-3; D gene: NA; clone size: NA; V gene: TRBV5-1; CDR3 DNA: TGCGCCAGCAGCTCCTCCCCCTTTGGGGTGCAGTATTTT; CDR3 protein: CASSSSPFGVQYF
J gene: TRBJ2-3; D gene: NA; clone size: NA; V gene: TRBV5-5; CDR3 DNA: TGTGCCAGCAGCTCGATCACAGCCGATACGCAGTATTTT; CDR3 protein: CASSSITADTQYF
J gene: TRBJ1-4; D gene: NA; clone size: NA; V gene: TRBV9; CDR3 DNA: TGTGCCAGCAGCCCCCGGGCAGGGGAAGGTGAAAAACTGTTTTTT; CDR3 protein: CASSPRAGEGEKLFF
J gene: TRBJ2-3; D gene: NA; clone size: NA; V gene: TRBV6-6; CDR3 DNA: TGTGCCAGCAGCCAGTCAGGGGATACGCAGTATTTT; CDR3 protein: CASSQSGDTQYF
J gene: TRBJ1-1; D gene: TRBD1; clone size: NA; V gene: TRBV29-1; CDR3 DNA: TGCAGCGTTGGGGTACCGGGACAGATGAACACTGAAGCTTTCTTT; CDR3 protein: CSVGVPGQMNTEAFF
J gene: TRBJ2-7; D gene: NA; clone size: NA; V gene: TRBV6-5; CDR3 DNA: TGTGCCAGCAGTAACCGGGGGCCTTCCTACGAGCAGTACTTC; CDR3 protein: CASSNRGPSYEQYF
J gene: TRBJ1-4; D gene: NA; clone size: NA; V gene: TRBV4-2; CDR3 DNA: TGTGCCAGCAGCCAGTCGGCGTTCACTAATGAAAAACTGTTTTTT; CDR3 protein: CASSQSAFTNEKLFF
J gene: TRBJ2-7; D gene: TRBD1; clone size: NA; V gene: TRBV6-6; CDR3 DNA: TGTGCCAGCAGTCGATCTGACAGGGGCGGCTACGAGCAGTACTTC; CDR3 protein: CASSRSDRGGYEQYF
J gene: TRBJ1-1; D gene: NA; clone size: NA; V gene: TRBV5-1; CDR3 DNA: TGCGCCAGCAGCGCATGGATGAACACTGAAGCTTTCTTT; CDR3 protein: CASSAWMNTEAFF
J gene: TRBJ1-2; D gene: TRBD1; clone size: NA; V gene: TRBV24-1; CDR3 DNA: TGTGCCACCAGTGATAAACACCCGGGACAGACCTATGGCTACACCTTC; CDR3 protein: CATSDKHPGQTYGYTF
J gene: TRBJ1-2; D gene: TRBD1; clone size: few; V gene: TRBV12-3/TRBV12-4; CDR3 DNA: TGTGCCAGCACCAGGACAGGGGATGGCTACACCTTC; CDR3 protein: CASTRTGDGYTF
J gene: TRBJ2-7; D gene: NA; clone size: NA; V gene: TRBV6-6; CDR3 DNA: TGTGCCAGCAGTTACGGGGATTCCTACGAGCAGTACTTC; CDR3 protein: CASSYGDSYEQYF
J gene: TRBJ2-3; D gene: NA; clone size: NA; V gene: TRBV24-1; CDR3 DNA: TGTGCCACCAGTGAGACTAGACGGAGCACAGATACGCAGTATTTT; CDR3 protein: CATSETRRSTDTQYF
J gene: TRBJ2-3; D gene: NA; clone size: once; V gene: TRBV2; CDR3 DNA: TGTGCCAGCAGTCGGGACCGCACAGATACGCAGTATTTT; CDR3 protein: CASSRDRTDTQYF
J gene: TRBJ2-1; D gene: NA; clone size: once; V gene: TRBV2; CDR3 DNA: TGTGCCAGCAACGGGGGATTATCCTACAATGAGCAGTTCTTC; CDR3 protein: CASNGGLSYNEQFF
J gene: TRBJ1-1; D gene: TRBD1; clone size: NA; V gene: TRBV6-6; CDR3 DNA: TGTGCCAGCAGTTACTCAGCCGGGACAGGGACTGAAGCTTTCTTT; CDR3 protein: CASSYSAGTGTEAFF
J gene: TRBJ1-5; D gene: NA; clone size: NA; V gene: TRBV3-1/TRBV3-2; CDR3 DNA: TGTGCCAGCAGCCAAGGGGGACGGACCCAGCATTTT; CDR3 protein: CASSQGGRTQHF